The 18 T cell receptor beta chains presented below share a single source sample, sequenced in a study of blood T cell repertoires in COVID-19. Data came from immunoSEQ multiplex PCR; TCRdb stores just in-frame clones and leaves some out. This sample has 150,000 to 200,000 clones, with approximately 95% found just once. Sequencing was done on a sample of peripheral blood. Receptor source: a woman in her sixties with COVID-19, enrolled during active disease.

The J gene is TRBJ2-1, the V gene TRBV7-3, with D hard to call. This CDR3 comprises 15 residues. The germline V and J ends were trimmed by 5 bases and 3 bases, with 14 bases remaining between them. Germline CDR1 is SGHTA and CDR2 is FQGTGA. CDR3 sequence: CASSPLGSGYNEQFF. Written as DNA, the CDR3 is TGTGCCAGCAGCCCCCTCGGTTCGGGCTACAATGAGCAGTTCTTC.

This clone is a singleton in its sample. J is TRBJ1-1 and V is TRBV5-1; 7 bases are shared with TRBD1. The length of the CDR3 is 14 residues. The germline CDR1 and CDR2 sequences are SGHRS and YFSETQ. J gave up 7 bases and V 4 bases, and 10 bases lay outside the gene matches. CDR3: CASSEHQGGVEAFF. CDR3 bases: TGCGCCAGCAGCGAACATCAGGGGGGTGTTGAAGCTTTCTTT.

J is TRBJ1-6 and V is TRBV11-3, with D perhaps TRBD1 (5 bases). Germline CDR1 is SGHNT and CDR2 is YENEEA. This CDR3 comprises 14 residues. The V and J ends lost 5 bases and 7 bases respectively, with 12 bases between them. CDR3 DNA: TGTGCCAGCAGCGAGGTACGGGGGAATTCACCCCTCCACTTT. It yields the protein CASSEVRGNSPLHF.

This chain links TRBV7-9 with TRBJ2-6; D not certain. This CDR3 is 17 amino acids long. CDR1 is SEHNR and CDR2 is FQNEAQ in the germline V gene (reference sequence). Trimming pared 5 bases from V and 0 bases from J, leaving 14 bases between. The DNA for the CDR3 is TGTGCCAGCAGCCCGCAGGTAGAGCCCTCTGGGGCCAACGTCCTGACTTTC. The encoded protein is CASSPQVEPSGANVLTF.

The genes are TRBV4-3 and TRBJ1-1, with D possibly matching TRBD1 (5 bases). Germline values: CDR1 LGHNA, CDR2 YSLEER. The V end lost 0 bases, the J end lost 8 bases, and 16 bases lay between the germline ends. The CDR3 totals 15 residues. CDR3 DNA sequence: TGCGCCAGCAGCCAAGATCGGTACAGGACATACGAAGCTTTCTTT. This gives the protein CASSQDRYRTYEAFF.

This clone was seen only once. The genes are TRBV5-8 and TRBJ1-3; TRBD1 aligns across 7 bases. The trim removed 3 bases at V and 2 bases at J, leaving 8 bases unmatched. Germline lookup yields CDR1 SGHTS and CDR2 YDEGEE. The CDR3 is 16 residues long. As DNA, the CDR3 is TGTGCCAGCAGCTGGACTGTAACAGGGGCTGGAAACACCATATATTTT. Residues: CASSWTVTGAGNTIYF.

This chain links TRBV5-1 with TRBJ2-7; 9 nucleotides agree with TRBD1. Germline V lookup: CDR1 SGHRS, CDR2 YFSETQ. V trimming: 5 bases; J trimming: 1 base; junction bases outside the gene matches: 4. The CDR3 contains 14 residues. CDR3 DNA sequence: TGCGCCAGCAGTACGGGACAGGGATCCTACGAGCAGTACTTC. This encodes CASSTGQGSYEQYF.

This clone has only one observation. The chain employs TRBV18 and TRBJ1-6; 9 nucleotides line up with TRBD1. After removal of 2 bases from V and 14 bases from J, the junction contained 1 base not matched to a gene. The CDR3 has 12 amino acids. From germline, CDR1 is KGHSH and CDR2 LQKENI. The CDR3 reads CASSPDRGALHF. DNA of the CDR3: TGTGCCAGCTCACCAGACAGGGGGGCCCTCCACTTT.

The chain joins TRBV19 to TRBJ2-1; 12 nucleotides match TRBD2. This CDR3 spans 16 amino acids. J gave up 5 bases and V 1 base, and 3 bases lay outside the gene matches. Germline V gives CDR1 LNHDA, CDR2 SQIVND (reference sequence). For the CDR3, the DNA is TGTGCCAGTAGTATAGTGACTAGCGGGGGAGACAATGAGCAGTTCTTC. Amino acid sequence: CASSIVTSGGDNEQFF.

The J gene is TRBJ2-7, the V gene TRBV7-8; perhaps TRBD1 as D (6 bases). Per germline, CDR1 SGHVS and CDR2 FQNEAQ. V dropped 7 bases and J dropped 1 base, with 23 bases sitting between them. The CDR3 totals 17 residues. In DNA, the CDR3 is TGTGCCAGCATCTCCGGACAGTCACAATCGGGATCCTACGAGCAGTACTTC. Its protein is CASISGQSQSGSYEQYF.

The J gene is TRBJ2-5, the V gene TRBV29-1, with TRBD2 identical over 10 bases. From germline, CDR1 is SQVTM and CDR2 ANQGSEA. The J segment lost 2 bases and the V segment lost 7 bases, leaving 4 bases of the junction unmatched. CDR3 size: 13 residues. Written as DNA, the CDR3 is TGCAGCGCTAAGACTAGCGGGCAAGAGACCCAGTACTTC. It translates to CSAKTSGQETQYF.

The chain links TRBV11-2 to TRBJ2-3, with TRBD1 matching 10 bases. The CDR3 runs to 15 residues. V lost 2 bases to trimming and J lost 2 bases; unmatched junction nucleotides: 1. The germline V gene encodes CDR1 SGHAT and CDR2 FQNNGV. CDR3 in amino acids: CASSLRQGATDTQYF. CDR3 DNA sequence: TGTGCCAGCAGCTTAAGACAGGGGGCCACAGATACGCAGTATTTT.

This CDR3 is CASSLRRRETQYF. The CDR3, as DNA: TGTGCCAGCAGTCTCCGACGGAGGGAGACCCAGTACTTC. J is TRBJ2-5 and V is TRBV6-2 or TRBV6-3; a weak D match, TRBD2 (5 bases). V dropped 5 bases and J dropped 5 bases, with 12 bases sitting between them. Germline V lookup: CDR1 MNHEY, CDR2 SVGEGT. The length of the CDR3 is 13 residues.

The chain couples TRBV10-3 to TRBJ2-7, with D possibly TRBD2 on 6 matching bases. Germline values: CDR1 ENHRY, CDR2 SYGVKD. The CDR3 extends over 16 amino acids. V gave up 7 bases and J gave up 0 bases, with 19 bases separating them. The CDR3 region has the DNA TGTGCCATCATTTCTTTGGGAGGCGAGTCCTCCTACGAGCAGTACTTC. Translation gives CAIISLGGESSYEQYF.

The chain combines TRBV21-1 with TRBJ1-6; TRBD1 is taken as the D call from the table, unchecked against the DNA. TRBV21-1 is assigned pseudogene status. CDR3 length: 15 residues. Here the CDR3 DNA reads TGTGCCAGCAGCAAAGGAGAGGGGGCAAATTCACCCCTCCACTTT. The encoded protein is CASSKGEGANSPLHF.

The chain uses TRBV23-1 and TRBJ1-5, with TRBD1 matching over 9 bases. TRBV23-1 is recorded as an ORF, its role being uncertain. Trimming took 4 bases from V and 2 from J; bases not matched to a gene: 12. The CDR3 contains 18 residues. CDR3 region: CASSRFKTGGEGNQPQHF. The CDR3 bases are TGCGCCAGCAGTCGATTTAAAACAGGGGGCGAAGGCAATCAGCCCCAGCATTTT.

This chain uses TRBV19 with TRBJ1-1; 10 bases are a match to TRBD1. Per germline, CDR1 LNHDA and CDR2 SQIVND (reference sequence). J was trimmed by 3 bases and V by 6 bases; bases with no gene match: 13. The CDR3 sequence is 17 residues long. CDR3 region: CASRGGGQGFFYTEAFF. Here the CDR3 DNA reads TGTGCCAGTAGAGGGGGGGGACAGGGGTTTTTCTACACTGAAGCTTTCTTT. The variable domain in full, with the rest retrieved from reference TRBV19 and TRBJ1-1, is DGGITQSPKYLFRKEGQNVTLSCEQNLNHDAMYWYRQDPGQGLRLIYYSQIVNDFQKGDIAEGYSVSREKKESFPLTVTSAQKNPTAFYLCASRGGGQGFFYTEAFFGQGTRLTVV.

The chain combines TRBV4-3 with TRBJ2-5; D is perhaps TRBD2 (6 bases). Looked up from germline, CDR1 is LGHNA and CDR2 is YSLEER. Trimming removed 0 bases at V and 3 bases at J, with 11 bases between. This CDR3 spans 15 amino acids. The CDR3 region has the DNA TGCGCCAGCAGCCAAGATTGGCGGGGAGAAGAGACCCAGTACTTC. Its translation is CASSQDWRGEETQYF.